The present T cell receptor (beta chain) was sequenced within a study of blood T cells in healthy people across ages. Study-wide results and caveats: Considered underestimates were the diversity estimates obtained from one million T cells. Long-lived and aged donors differed, with more naive CD4+ cells and higher diversity in the long-lived.

Using a J-beta primer mix together with a sample-barcoded 5' primer, a second PCR was run for about 6 to 12 cycles. Template switching added a 12-random-nucleotide identifier to every cDNA molecule. TCRdb reprocessed the 5' RACE reads with MiXCR, giving one entry per CDR3 protein. The sample contains 1.5 million to 2 million distinct CDR3 sequences, about two fifths of which appear only once. There are 13 residues in the CDR3. CDR1 and CDR2 (germline): SGHDN, FVKESK. Between the trimmed V and J ends, which lost 0 bases and 8 bases, there was a span of 7 bases. This clonotype has only a few counts. Its antigen is undetermined.

This TCR derives from a human donor in good health. Sequences were obtained from blood. This chain links TRBV14 with TRBJ1-4; unclear D gene. CDR3 sequence: CASSQDPREKLFF. The CDR3, as DNA: TGTGCCAGCAGCCAAGATCCCCGGGAAAAACTGTTTTTT.